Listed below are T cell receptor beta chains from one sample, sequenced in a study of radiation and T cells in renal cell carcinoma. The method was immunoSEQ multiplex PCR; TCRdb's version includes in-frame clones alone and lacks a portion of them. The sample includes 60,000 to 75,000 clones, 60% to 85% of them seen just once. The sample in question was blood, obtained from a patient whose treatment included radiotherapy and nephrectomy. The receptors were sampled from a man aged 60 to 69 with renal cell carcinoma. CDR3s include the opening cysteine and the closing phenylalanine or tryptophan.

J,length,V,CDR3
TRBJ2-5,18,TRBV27,CASSSRPGQGMGGETQYF
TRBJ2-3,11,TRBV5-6,CASSTPGRLYF
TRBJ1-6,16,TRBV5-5,CASSWGRQGADSPLHF
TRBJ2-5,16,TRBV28,CASTPAETSGGETQYF
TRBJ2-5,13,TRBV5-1,CASSYQVRETQYF
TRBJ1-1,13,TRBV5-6,CASSLSAATEAFF
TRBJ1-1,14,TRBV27,CASSRTGRNTEAFF
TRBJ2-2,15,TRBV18,CASSLRLAGSGELFF
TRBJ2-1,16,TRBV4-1,CASSLQATEVYNEQFF
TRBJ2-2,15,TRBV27,CASSLYAGFTGELFF
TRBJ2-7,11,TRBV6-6,CASSYLYEQYF
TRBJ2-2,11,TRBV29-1,CSVAGTGELFF
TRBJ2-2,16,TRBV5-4,CASSLPEDANTGELFF
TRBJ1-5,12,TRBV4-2,CASSQGVGPQHF
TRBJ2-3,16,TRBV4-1,CASSQTSGVVADTQYF
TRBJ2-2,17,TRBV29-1,CSVLFSGGTFDTGELFF
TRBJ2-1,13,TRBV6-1,CASTPMGRIEQFF
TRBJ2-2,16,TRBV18,CASSPPGLAGTGELFF
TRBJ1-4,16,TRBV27,CASSLRLRTLGEKLFF
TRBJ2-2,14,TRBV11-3,CASSFGGVTGELFF
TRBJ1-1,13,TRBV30,CAWSNSLNTEAFF
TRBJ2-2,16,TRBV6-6,CASSLDGQGVPGELFF
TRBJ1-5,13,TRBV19,CASSIQTGQPQHF
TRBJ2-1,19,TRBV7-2,CASSLVTGTSGSRWNEQFF
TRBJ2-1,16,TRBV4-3,CASSQDPMTGAGEQFF
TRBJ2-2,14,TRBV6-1,CASGGQVETGELFF
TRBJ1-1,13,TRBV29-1,CSVDVQGNTEAFF
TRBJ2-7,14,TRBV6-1,CASSFPPGAYEQYF
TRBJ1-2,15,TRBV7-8,CASSLIPGGNYGYTF
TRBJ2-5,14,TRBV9,CASSVAGEEETQYF
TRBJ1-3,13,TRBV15,CACGEGRGNTIYF
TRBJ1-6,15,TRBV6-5,CASTSSGTAFNPLHF
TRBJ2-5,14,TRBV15,CATSRDWTVQTQYF
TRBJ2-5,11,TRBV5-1,CASSLQETQYF
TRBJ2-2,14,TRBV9,CASSVDRGTGELFF
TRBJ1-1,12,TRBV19,CATAGAGDEAFF
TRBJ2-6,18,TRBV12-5,CASGLSTGLHSGANVLTF
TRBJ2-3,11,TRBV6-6,CASSFQDTQYF
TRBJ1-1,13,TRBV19,CASSIGWNGEAFF
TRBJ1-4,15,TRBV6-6,CASSYSGRENEKLFF
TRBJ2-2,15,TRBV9,CASSVESRASGELFF
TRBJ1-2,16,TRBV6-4,CASSPFGGQPLYGYTF
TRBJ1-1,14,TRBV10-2,CASTRRGSDTEAFF
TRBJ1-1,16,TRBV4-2,CASSQGWGGRETEAFF
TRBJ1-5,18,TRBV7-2,CASSLAKEQGRGDQPQHF
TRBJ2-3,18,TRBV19,CASSTGTSGGWGTDTQYF